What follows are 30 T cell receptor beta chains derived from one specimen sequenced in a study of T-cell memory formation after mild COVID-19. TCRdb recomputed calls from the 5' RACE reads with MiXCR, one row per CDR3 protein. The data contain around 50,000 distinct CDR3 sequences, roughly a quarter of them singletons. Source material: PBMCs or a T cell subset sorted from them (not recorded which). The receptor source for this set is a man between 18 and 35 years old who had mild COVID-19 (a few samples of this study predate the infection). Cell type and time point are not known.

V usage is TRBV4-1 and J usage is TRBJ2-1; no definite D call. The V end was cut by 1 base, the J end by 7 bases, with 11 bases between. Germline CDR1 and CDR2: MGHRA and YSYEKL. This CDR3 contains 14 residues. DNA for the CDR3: TGCGCCAGCAGCCAAGGGACGGGTGGGAATGAGCAGTTCTTC. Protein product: CASSQGTGGNEQFF.

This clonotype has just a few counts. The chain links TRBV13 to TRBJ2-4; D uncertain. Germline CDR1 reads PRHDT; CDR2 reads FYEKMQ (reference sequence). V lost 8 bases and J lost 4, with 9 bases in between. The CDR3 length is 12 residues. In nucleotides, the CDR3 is TGTGCCAGCTCCGGGCGGAAAAACATTCAGTACTTC. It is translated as CASSGRKNIQYF. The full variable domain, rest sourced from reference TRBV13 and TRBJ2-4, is AAGVIQSPRHLIKEKRETATLKCYPIPRHDTVYWYQQGPGQDPQFLISFYEKMQSDKGSIPDRFSAQQFSDYHSELNMSSLELGDSALYFCASSGRKNIQYFGAGTRLSVL.

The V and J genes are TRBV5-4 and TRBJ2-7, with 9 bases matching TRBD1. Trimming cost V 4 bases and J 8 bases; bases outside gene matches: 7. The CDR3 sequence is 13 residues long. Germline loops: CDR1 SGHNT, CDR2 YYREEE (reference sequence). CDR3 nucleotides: TGTGCCAGCAGCCTACAGGGGGCTCGTCAGCAGTACTTC. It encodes CASSLQGARQQYF.

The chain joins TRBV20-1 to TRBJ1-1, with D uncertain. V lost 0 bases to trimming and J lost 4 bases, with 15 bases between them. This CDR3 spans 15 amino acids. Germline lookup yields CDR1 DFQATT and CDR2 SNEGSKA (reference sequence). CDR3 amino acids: CSARDPLQGSTEAFF. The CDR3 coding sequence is TGCAGTGCTAGAGATCCATTACAAGGAAGCACTGAAGCTTTCTTT.

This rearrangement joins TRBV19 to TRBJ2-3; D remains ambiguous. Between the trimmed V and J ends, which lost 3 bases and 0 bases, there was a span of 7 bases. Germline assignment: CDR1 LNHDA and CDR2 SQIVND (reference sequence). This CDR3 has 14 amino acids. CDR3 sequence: CASSIEASTDTQYF. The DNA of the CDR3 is TGTGCCAGTAGTATCGAAGCTAGCACAGATACGCAGTATTTT.

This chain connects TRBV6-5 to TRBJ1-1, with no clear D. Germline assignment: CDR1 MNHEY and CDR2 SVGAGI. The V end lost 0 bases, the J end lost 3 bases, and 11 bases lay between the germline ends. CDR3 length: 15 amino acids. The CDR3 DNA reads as TGTGCCAGCAGTTACTCAGTGAGGAGTGACACTGAAGCTTTCTTT. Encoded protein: CASSYSVRSDTEAFF.

The CDR3 nucleotides read TGTGCCAGCAGGGGTGGCGTGCCAGATACGCAGTATTTT. The encoded protein is CASRGGVPDTQYF. The chain recombines TRBV6-2 or TRBV6-3 with TRBJ2-3, with D hard to call. With 6 bases removed from V and 4 bases from J, the gap between germline ends came to 11 bases. There are 13 residues in the CDR3. The germline CDR1 and CDR2 sequences are MNHEY and SVGEGT.

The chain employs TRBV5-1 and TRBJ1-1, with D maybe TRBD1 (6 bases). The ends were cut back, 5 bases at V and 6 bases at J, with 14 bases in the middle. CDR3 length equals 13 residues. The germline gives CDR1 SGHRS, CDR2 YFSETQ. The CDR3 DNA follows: TGCGCCAGCAGAGTGGGGGGCCGGCCTGAAGCTTTCTTT. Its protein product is CASRVGGRPEAFF.

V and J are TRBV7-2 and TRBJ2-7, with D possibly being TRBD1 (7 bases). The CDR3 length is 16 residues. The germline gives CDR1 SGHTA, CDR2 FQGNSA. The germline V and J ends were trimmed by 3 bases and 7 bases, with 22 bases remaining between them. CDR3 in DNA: TGTGCCAGCAGCTTCGAGATGGACAGGATGGCGGGGGAGCAGTACTTC. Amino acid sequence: CASSFEMDRMAGEQYF.

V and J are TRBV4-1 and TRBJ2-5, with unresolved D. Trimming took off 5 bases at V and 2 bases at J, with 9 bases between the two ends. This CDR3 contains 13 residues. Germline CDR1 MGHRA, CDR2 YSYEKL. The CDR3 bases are TGCGCCAGCAGCTATGGGGTGCAAGAGACCCAGTACTTC. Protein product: CASSYGVQETQYF.

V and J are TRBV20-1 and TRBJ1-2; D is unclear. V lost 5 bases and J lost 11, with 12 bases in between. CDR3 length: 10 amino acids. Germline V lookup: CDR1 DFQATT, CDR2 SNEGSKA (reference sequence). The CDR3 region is CSASWVGYTF. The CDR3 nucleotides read TGCAGTGCTTCCTGGGTCGGATACACCTTC.

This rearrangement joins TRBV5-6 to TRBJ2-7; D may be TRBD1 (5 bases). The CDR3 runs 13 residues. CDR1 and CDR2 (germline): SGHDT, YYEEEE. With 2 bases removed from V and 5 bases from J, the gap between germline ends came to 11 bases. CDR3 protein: CASSFQGIHEQYV. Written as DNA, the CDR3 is TGTGCCAGCAGCTTTCAGGGAATTCACGAGCAGTACGTC.

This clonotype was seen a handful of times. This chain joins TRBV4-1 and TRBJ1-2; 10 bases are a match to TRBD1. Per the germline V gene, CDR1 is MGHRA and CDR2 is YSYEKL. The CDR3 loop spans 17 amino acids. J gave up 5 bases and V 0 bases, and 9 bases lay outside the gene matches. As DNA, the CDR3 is TGCGCCAGCAGCCAAGAGGGGGATGGGGACAGGGGTTATGGCTACACCTTC. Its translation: CASSQEGDGDRGYGYTF.

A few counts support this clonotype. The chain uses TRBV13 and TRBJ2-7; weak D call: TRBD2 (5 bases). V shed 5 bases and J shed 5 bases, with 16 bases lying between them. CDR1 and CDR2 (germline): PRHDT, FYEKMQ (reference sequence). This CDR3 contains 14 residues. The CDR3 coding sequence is TGTGCCAGCAGCGCCGGACTTACGATCCACGAGCAGTACTTC. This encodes CASSAGLTIHEQYF.

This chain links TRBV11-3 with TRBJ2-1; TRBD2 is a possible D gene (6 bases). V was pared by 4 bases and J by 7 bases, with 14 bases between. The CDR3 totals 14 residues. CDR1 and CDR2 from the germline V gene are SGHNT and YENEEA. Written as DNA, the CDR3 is TGTGCCAGCAGCTCCCCCCGGGCGGGGAATGAGCAGTTCTTC. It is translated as CASSSPRAGNEQFF.

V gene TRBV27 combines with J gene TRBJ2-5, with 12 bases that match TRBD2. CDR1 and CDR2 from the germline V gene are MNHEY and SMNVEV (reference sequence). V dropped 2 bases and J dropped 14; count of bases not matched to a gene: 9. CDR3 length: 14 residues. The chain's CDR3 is CASSLTTSGGAAYF. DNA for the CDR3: TGTGCCAGCAGTTTAACGACTAGCGGGGGAGCCGCATACTTC.

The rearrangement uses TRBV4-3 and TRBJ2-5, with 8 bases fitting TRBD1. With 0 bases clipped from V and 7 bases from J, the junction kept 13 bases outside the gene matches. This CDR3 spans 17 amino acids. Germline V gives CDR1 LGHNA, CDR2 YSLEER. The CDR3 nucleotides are TGCGCCAGCAGCCAAGATAAACGGACAGGGCAGGTCTCGACCCAGTACTTC. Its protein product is CASSQDKRTGQVSTQYF.

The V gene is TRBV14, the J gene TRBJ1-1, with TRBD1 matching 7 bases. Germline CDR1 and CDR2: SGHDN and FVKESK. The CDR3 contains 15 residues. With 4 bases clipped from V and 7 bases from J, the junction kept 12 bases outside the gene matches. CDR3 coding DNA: TGTGCCAGCAGCCTAGGAGGGGGCTTAGCCCGTGAAGCTTTCTTT. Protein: CASSLGGGLAREAFF.

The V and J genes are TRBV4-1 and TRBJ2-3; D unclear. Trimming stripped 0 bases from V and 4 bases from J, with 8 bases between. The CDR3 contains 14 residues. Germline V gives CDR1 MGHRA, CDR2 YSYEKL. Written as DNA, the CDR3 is TGCGCCAGCAGCCAAGATAGAAGCGCAGATACGCAGTATTTT. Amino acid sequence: CASSQDRSADTQYF.

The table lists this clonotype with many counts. CDR3 amino acids: CASSPRDYKYEQYF. The CDR3 DNA reads as TGTGCCAGCAGCCCCCGGGACTATAAATACGAGCAGTACTTC. This chain links TRBV7-2 with TRBJ2-7, with TRBD2 matching over 7 bases. The CDR3 has 14 amino acids. Trimming at V came to 5 bases and at J to 4 bases, leaving 8 bases not matched to a gene. Germline V lookup: CDR1 SGHTA, CDR2 FQGNSA.

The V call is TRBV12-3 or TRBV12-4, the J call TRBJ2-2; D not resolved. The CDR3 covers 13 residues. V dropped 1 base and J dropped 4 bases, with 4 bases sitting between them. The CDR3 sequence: CASSLESTGELFF. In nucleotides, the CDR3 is TGTGCCAGCAGTTTAGAGAGCACCGGGGAGCTGTTTTTT.

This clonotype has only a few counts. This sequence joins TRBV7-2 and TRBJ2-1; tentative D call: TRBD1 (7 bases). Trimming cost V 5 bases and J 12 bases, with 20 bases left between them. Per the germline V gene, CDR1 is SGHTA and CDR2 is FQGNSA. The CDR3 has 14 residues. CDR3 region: CASSPKGGGVGQFF. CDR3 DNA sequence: TGTGCCAGCAGCCCAAAAGGGGGCGGGGTGGGGCAGTTCTTC.

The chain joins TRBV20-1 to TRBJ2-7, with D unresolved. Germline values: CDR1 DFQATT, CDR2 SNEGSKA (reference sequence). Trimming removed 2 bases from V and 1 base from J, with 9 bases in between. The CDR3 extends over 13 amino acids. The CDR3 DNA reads TGCAGTGCTAGATCCGCGGAATCCTACGAGCAGTACTTC. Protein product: CSARSAESYEQYF.

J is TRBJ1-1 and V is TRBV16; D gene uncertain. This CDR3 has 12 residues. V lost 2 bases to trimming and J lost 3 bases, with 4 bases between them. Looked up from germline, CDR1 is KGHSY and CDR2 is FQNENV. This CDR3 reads CASSQGYTEAFF. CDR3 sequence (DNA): TGTGCCAGCAGCCAAGGATACACTGAAGCTTTCTTT.

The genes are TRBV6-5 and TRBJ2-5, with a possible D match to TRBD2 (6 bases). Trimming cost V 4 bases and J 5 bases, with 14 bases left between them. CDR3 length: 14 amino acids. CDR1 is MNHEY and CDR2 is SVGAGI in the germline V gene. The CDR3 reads CASSWTRAGETQYF. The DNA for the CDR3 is TGTGCCAGCAGTTGGACGCGGGCGGGGGAGACCCAGTACTTC.

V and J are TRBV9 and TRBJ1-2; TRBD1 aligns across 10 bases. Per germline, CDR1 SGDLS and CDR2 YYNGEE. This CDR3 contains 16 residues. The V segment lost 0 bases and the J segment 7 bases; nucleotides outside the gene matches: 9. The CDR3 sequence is CASSVAETGGVFGYTF. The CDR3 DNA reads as TGTGCCAGCAGCGTAGCCGAGACAGGGGGCGTTTTTGGCTACACCTTC.

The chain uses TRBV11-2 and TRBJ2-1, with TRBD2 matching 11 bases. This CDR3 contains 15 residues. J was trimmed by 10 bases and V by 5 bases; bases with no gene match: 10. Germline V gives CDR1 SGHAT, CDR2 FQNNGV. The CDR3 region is CASSQLAGGLWEQFF. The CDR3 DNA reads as TGTGCCAGCAGCCAGTTAGCGGGGGGGCTCTGGGAGCAGTTCTTC.

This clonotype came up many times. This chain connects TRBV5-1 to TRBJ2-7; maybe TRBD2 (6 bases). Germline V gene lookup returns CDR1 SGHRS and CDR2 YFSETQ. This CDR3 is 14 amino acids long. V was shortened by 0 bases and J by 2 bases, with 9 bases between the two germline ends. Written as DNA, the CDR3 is TGCGCCAGCAGCTTGGCCGGGGGACCCTACGAGCAGTACTTC. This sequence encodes CASSLAGGPYEQYF.

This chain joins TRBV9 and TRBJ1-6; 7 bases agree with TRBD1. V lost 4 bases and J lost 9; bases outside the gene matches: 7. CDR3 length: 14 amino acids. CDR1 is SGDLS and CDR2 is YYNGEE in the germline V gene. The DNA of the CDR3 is TGTGCCAGCAGCTACAGGGGAGAGAGTTCACCCCTCCACTTT. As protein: CASSYRGESSPLHF.

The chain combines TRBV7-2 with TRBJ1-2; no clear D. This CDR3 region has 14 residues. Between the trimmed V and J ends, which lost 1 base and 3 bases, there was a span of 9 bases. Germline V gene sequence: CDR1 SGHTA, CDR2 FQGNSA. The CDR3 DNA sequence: TGTGCCAGCAGCTTAGGGTACCTGGACTATGGCTACACCTTC. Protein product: CASSLGYLDYGYTF.